This TCR beta chain was recorded in a study of cytomegalovirus exposure and HLA in healthy donors. Findings and caveats of the study: Previously analyzed data showed that most TCR beta V segments were productive at a frequency of about 90% or about 30%.

With 60 Vbeta and 13 Jbeta primers, the PCR was carried out. The protocol was immunoSEQ multiplex PCR, while the TCRdb copy is restricted to in-frame clones and leaves out a portion. The data show about 110,000 clones, 74% seen once. This clone has only one observation. What it recognizes is unknown. The junction had 3 bases not matched to a gene; V was cut back by 8 bases and J by 0 bases. The CDR3 has 14 residues. The germline V gene encodes CDR1 SEHNR and CDR2 FQNEAQ (reference sequence). The sequence came from a man under 40 in good health and CMV-seropositive. The sample taken for sequencing was PBMCs. The chain links TRBV7-9 to TRBJ2-2; TRBD1 matches at 7 bases. The DNA of the CDR3 is TGTGCCAGCTCCGACAGGGCGAACACCGGGGAGCTGTTTTTT. Encoded protein: CASSDRANTGELFF.